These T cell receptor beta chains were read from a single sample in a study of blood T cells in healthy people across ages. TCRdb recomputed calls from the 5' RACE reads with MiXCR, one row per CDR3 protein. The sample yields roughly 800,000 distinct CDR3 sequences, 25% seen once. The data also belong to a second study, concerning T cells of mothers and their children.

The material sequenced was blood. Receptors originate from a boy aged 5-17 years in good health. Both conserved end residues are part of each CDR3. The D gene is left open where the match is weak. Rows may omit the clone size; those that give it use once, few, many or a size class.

CDR3 DNA: TGTGCCAGCAGCTTAGAGGCCATCCAAGAGACCCAGTACTTC
CDR3 protein: CASSLEAIQETQYF
D gene: -
V gene: TRBV7-2
J gene: TRBJ2-5
CDR3 length: 14
clone size: few

CDR3 DNA: TGTGCCAGCAGCGAACGGGACAGGGTTTATTCGCGTGGCTACACCTTC
CDR3 protein: CASSERDRVYSRGYTF
D gene: TRBD1
V gene: TRBV5-4
J gene: TRBJ1-2
CDR3 length: 16
clone size: -

CDR3 DNA: TGTGCCAGCAGCCTCACGCTAGCTCCCGAAGAGACCCAGTACTTC
CDR3 protein: CASSLTLAPEETQYF
D gene: -
V gene: TRBV7-9
J gene: TRBJ2-5
CDR3 length: 15
clone size: few

CDR3 DNA: TGTGCCAGCAGTTTCGGGCCAGGACCCCTCCACTTT
CDR3 protein: CASSFGPGPLHF
D gene: -
V gene: TRBV12-3/TRBV12-4
J gene: TRBJ1-6
CDR3 length: 12
clone size: -

CDR3 DNA: TGTGCCAGCAGTTTATGGACTAGCGGGAGTCATTCATTCGAGCAGTACTTC
CDR3 protein: CASSLWTSGSHSFEQYF
D gene: TRBD2
V gene: TRBV28
J gene: TRBJ2-7
CDR3 length: 17
clone size: few

CDR3 DNA: TGTGCCAGCAGCTTGAGGGACTATCAAGGGGGCAAAAACATTCAGTACTTC
CDR3 protein: CASSLRDYQGGKNIQYF
D gene: -
V gene: TRBV7-8
J gene: TRBJ2-4
CDR3 length: 17
clone size: few

CDR3 DNA: TGCGCCAGCAGCCAAGATACAGGGGGTGGTTTCATGAACACTGAAGCTTTCTTT
CDR3 protein: CASSQDTGGGFMNTEAFF
D gene: TRBD1
V gene: TRBV4-3
J gene: TRBJ1-1
CDR3 length: 18
clone size: -

CDR3 DNA: TGTGCCAGCAGCTTAGTGATCGGGGACACTGAAGCTTTCTTT
CDR3 protein: CASSLVIGDTEAFF
D gene: -
V gene: TRBV7-9
J gene: TRBJ1-1
CDR3 length: 14
clone size: -

CDR3 DNA: TGCGCCAGCAGCCAAGATTATGGGACAGTTTATAGCAATCAGCCCCAGCATTTT
CDR3 protein: CASSQDYGTVYSNQPQHF
D gene: TRBD1
V gene: TRBV4-3
J gene: TRBJ1-5
CDR3 length: 18
clone size: few

CDR3 DNA: TGTGCCAGCAGCCGGGGGGGTAACCTCGGGAACACTGAAGCTTTCTTT
CDR3 protein: CASSRGGNLGNTEAFF
D gene: -
V gene: TRBV7-2
J gene: TRBJ1-1
CDR3 length: 16
clone size: -

CDR3 DNA: TGTGCCAGCAGCCTCCAGGGGACTAGCGGGAGGATTGCGAACACCGGGGAGCTGTTTTTT
CDR3 protein: CASSLQGTSGRIANTGELFF
D gene: TRBD2
V gene: TRBV6-1
J gene: TRBJ2-2
CDR3 length: 20
clone size: -

CDR3 DNA: TGTGCCACCAGCAGAGAGCGGACAGGGACGGGTGGCTACACCTTC
CDR3 protein: CATSRERTGTGGYTF
D gene: TRBD1
V gene: TRBV15
J gene: TRBJ1-2
CDR3 length: 15
clone size: -

CDR3 DNA: TGTGCCAGCAGCTTGTATTCGGGACACTCATACGAGCAGTACTTC
CDR3 protein: CASSLYSGHSYEQYF
D gene: -
V gene: TRBV7-9
J gene: TRBJ2-7
CDR3 length: 15
clone size: -

CDR3 DNA: TGCAGTGCTAGAGACACGACAGCGGGCCTCTATAATTCACCCCTCCACTTT
CDR3 protein: CSARDTTAGLYNSPLHF
D gene: -
V gene: TRBV20-1
J gene: TRBJ1-6
CDR3 length: 17
clone size: -

CDR3 DNA: TGTGCCAGCAGCGTCGGGACAGGGGCTATGTACGAGCAGTACTTC
CDR3 protein: CASSVGTGAMYEQYF
D gene: TRBD1
V gene: TRBV9
J gene: TRBJ2-7
CDR3 length: 15
clone size: few

CDR3 DNA: TGTGCCAGCAGAATACGCCTAGCGGGGGGGCTGTCCTACAATGAGCAGTTCTTC
CDR3 protein: CASRIRLAGGLSYNEQFF
D gene: TRBD2
V gene: TRBV12-3/TRBV12-4
J gene: TRBJ2-1
CDR3 length: 18
clone size: -

CDR3 DNA: TGCGCCAGCAGGCTTACGGGACAAATCTACAATGAGCAGTTCTTC
CDR3 protein: CASRLTGQIYNEQFF
D gene: -
V gene: TRBV5-1
J gene: TRBJ2-1
CDR3 length: 15
clone size: -

CDR3 DNA: TGTGCCAGCAGCTACTCCCGGGAGCAGGAGACCCAGTACTTC
CDR3 protein: CASSYSREQETQYF
D gene: -
V gene: TRBV12-3/TRBV12-4
J gene: TRBJ2-5
CDR3 length: 14
clone size: -

CDR3 DNA: TGTGCCAGCAGCTTAGACAGTCGCCTCGGCTACACCTTC
CDR3 protein: CASSLDSRLGYTF
D gene: -
V gene: TRBV7-3
J gene: TRBJ1-2
CDR3 length: 13
clone size: -

CDR3 DNA: TGTGCCATCAGTGGTTGGGTGGGAGCGGAAAAAAACATTCAGTACTTC
CDR3 protein: CAISGWVGAEKNIQYF
D gene: -
V gene: TRBV10-3
J gene: TRBJ2-4
CDR3 length: 16
clone size: few

CDR3 DNA: TGTGCCAGCAGTTCGACTAGCGGAAGGCGACCCTACGAGCAGTACTTC
CDR3 protein: CASSSTSGRRPYEQYF
D gene: TRBD2
V gene: TRBV12-3/TRBV12-4
J gene: TRBJ2-7
CDR3 length: 16
clone size: -

CDR3 DNA: TGCGCCAGCAGCCAAGACCTGGGCCTCTATAATTCACCCCTCCACTTT
CDR3 protein: CASSQDLGLYNSPLHF
D gene: -
V gene: TRBV4-3
J gene: TRBJ1-6
CDR3 length: 16
clone size: few

CDR3 DNA: TGCGCCAGCAGCGTTGGGGCTAGCGGGAGAAGGACAGATACGCAGTATTTT
CDR3 protein: CASSVGASGRRTDTQYF
D gene: TRBD2
V gene: TRBV5-1
J gene: TRBJ2-3
CDR3 length: 17
clone size: -

CDR3 DNA: TGCAGTGCTAGAAATGCAGTCCACCCACAAGAGACCCAGTACTTC
CDR3 protein: CSARNAVHPQETQYF
D gene: -
V gene: TRBV20-1
J gene: TRBJ2-5
CDR3 length: 15
clone size: -

CDR3 DNA: TGCGCCAGCAGCTTGCAGGAAGGCTATGGCTACACCTTC
CDR3 protein: CASSLQEGYGYTF
D gene: -
V gene: TRBV5-1
J gene: TRBJ1-2
CDR3 length: 13
clone size: -

CDR3 DNA: TGTGCCATCCGGGGACTAGCGGGAGTGGGAGATACGCAGTATTTT
CDR3 protein: CAIRGLAGVGDTQYF
D gene: TRBD2
V gene: TRBV10-3
J gene: TRBJ2-3
CDR3 length: 15
clone size: -

CDR3 DNA: TGCGCCAGCAGTGGTTTACGAAAGACCCCCTACGAGCAGTACTTC
CDR3 protein: CASSGLRKTPYEQYF
D gene: -
V gene: TRBV10-2
J gene: TRBJ2-7
CDR3 length: 15
clone size: -

CDR3 DNA: TGTGCCAGCAGCCCCCGGGACCGATATTCCCTAGGGGCTAATGAAAAACTGTTTTTT
CDR3 protein: CASSPRDRYSLGANEKLFF
D gene: -
V gene: TRBV7-8
J gene: TRBJ1-4
CDR3 length: 19
clone size: -

CDR3 DNA: TGCGCCAGCAGCTCCGGCTCGGGGGGCACCCTTCGAGAGACCCAGTACTTC
CDR3 protein: CASSSGSGGTLRETQYF
D gene: -
V gene: TRBV5-1
J gene: TRBJ2-5
CDR3 length: 17
clone size: few

CDR3 DNA: TGTGCCAGCAGCCAAGATCTGGAGGCGTATTTAGCTAACTATGGCTACACCTTC
CDR3 protein: CASSQDLEAYLANYGYTF
D gene: -
V gene: TRBV4-2
J gene: TRBJ1-2
CDR3 length: 18
clone size: -

CDR3 DNA: TGTGCCAGCAGCCCAGCGGGACGTCGGTTAGAGACCCAGTACTTC
CDR3 protein: CASSPAGRRLETQYF
D gene: TRBD2
V gene: TRBV7-2
J gene: TRBJ2-5
CDR3 length: 15
clone size: -